This T cell receptor beta chain was recorded in a study of early T cells in non-severe SARS-CoV-2 infection. For the study at large: With bulk RNA from unsorted whole blood as input, sequencing yielded unpaired chains.

Individual cDNA molecules received unique molecular identifiers during library preparation. Each CDR3 protein gets one entry after TCRdb re-called the 5' RACE reads with MiXCR. The sample consists of tens of thousands of distinct CDR3 sequences, about an eighth of them appearing once. General study results and limits: Private and CD4 specificities were missed by VDJdb matching, skewed to anti-spike CD8.

In its sample, this clonotype was seen a few times. Its antigen is undetermined. The germline V gene has CDR1 SQVTM and CDR2 ANQGSEA. V lost 5 bases and J 1 base, leaving 11 bases between the germline ends. The CDR3 runs to 13 residues. Sequencing was done on a sample of whole blood. The chain joins TRBV29-1 to TRBJ1-1; D not resolved. The receptor was derived from an adult who was a healthcare worker with PCR-confirmed SARS-CoV-2 infection or an uninfected control (not recorded which). Written as DNA, the CDR3 is TGCAGCGTTACAAACCTGAAGAACACTGAAGCTTTCTTT. Residues: CSVTNLKNTEAFF.